Shown below are 27 T cell receptor beta chains from a single sample sequenced in a study of T-cell reconstitution after alpha-beta-depleted transplantation in children. Unique molecular identifiers were used in preparing the TCRbeta library. TCRdb re-derived calls from the PCR reads in MiXCR, one entry per CDR3 protein. Of 400,000 to 500,000 distinct CDR3 sequences in the sample, approximately 11% were seen once. The starting material was PBMCs from the stem cell graft donor, obtained from the stem cell graft. Receptor source: a human donor who donated a stem cell graft to a child with acute myeloid leukemia.

The rearrangement uses TRBV5-1 and TRBJ1-4, with TRBD1 identical over 8 bases. The V and J ends lost 4 bases and 8 bases, in that order; junction bases with no gene match: 10. This CDR3 is built from 15 residues. Germline-derived CDR1 and CDR2 are SGHRS and YFSETQ. This CDR3 reads CASSETGVVREKLFF. CDR3 nucleotide sequence: TGCGCCAGCAGCGAGACAGGGGTGGTGCGGGAAAAACTGTTTTTT.

This clonotype was counted many times. The DNA of the CDR3 is TGCGCCAGCAGCGTGCCCCAGGGGGACTATGGCTACACCTTC. Amino acid sequence: CASSVPQGDYGYTF. The rearrangement uses TRBV5-1 and TRBJ1-2, with TRBD1 identical over 7 bases. The CDR3 totals 14 residues. The J segment lost 3 bases and the V segment lost 4 bases, leaving 6 bases of the junction unmatched. Germline assignment: CDR1 SGHRS and CDR2 YFSETQ.

Ten or more counts support this clonotype. The chain employs TRBV12-3 or TRBV12-4 and TRBJ1-1; the D gene is possibly TRBD1 (5 bases). The CDR3 has 15 amino acids. V dropped 6 bases and J dropped 0 bases, with 14 bases sitting between them. CDR3 in amino acids: CASSLRPGMNTEAFF. In DNA form, the CDR3 reads TGTGCCAGCAGCCTCCGTCCAGGGATGAACACTGAAGCTTTCTTT.

The chain couples TRBV6-1 to TRBJ2-1; 8 nucleotides line up with TRBD2. V dropped 4 bases and J dropped 2; count of bases not matched to a gene: 4. Germline V gene data show CDR1 as MNHNS and CDR2 as SASEGT. This CDR3 is built from 15 residues. This CDR3 reads CASSATGGAYNEQFF. CDR3 coding DNA: TGTGCCAGCAGTGCGACGGGGGGGGCCTACAATGAGCAGTTCTTC.

This clonotype was seen many times. V gene TRBV12-3 or TRBV12-4 combines with J gene TRBJ2-3; 8 bases fit TRBD2. With V trimmed by 6 bases and J by 6 bases, 8 bases remained unmatched. This CDR3 comprises 14 residues. Here the CDR3 reads CASRPPGGPDTQYF. For the CDR3, the DNA is TGTGCCAGCAGACCCCCGGGGGGGCCCGATACGCAGTATTTT.

This clonotype was detected a few times. The chain uses TRBV7-9 and TRBJ2-4; 7 nucleotides agree with TRBD1. There are 16 residues in the CDR3. Trimming removed 7 bases from V and 8 bases from J; junction bases left unmatched: 17. Germline V CDR1 and CDR2: SEHNR, FQNEAQ (reference sequence). The DNA for the CDR3 is TGTGCCAGCACCAATACAGGGGATGGACCGAAGGACATTCAGTACTTC. It yields the protein CASTNTGDGPKDIQYF.

This clonotype was recorded only once. The chain has TRBV7-9 and TRBJ2-1; D unclear. CDR1 SEHNR and CDR2 FQNEAQ come from the germline V gene (reference sequence). Trimming took 1 base from V and 7 from J, leaving 8 bases between them. The CDR3 is 13 amino acids. This CDR3 is CASSLGQLNEQFF. In DNA form, the CDR3 reads TGTGCCAGCAGCTTAGGCCAGTTAAATGAGCAGTTCTTC.

This clonotype was detected a few times. The chain links TRBV18 to TRBJ2-5; 9 bases are shared with TRBD2. Germline-derived CDR1 and CDR2 are KGHSH and LQKENI. This CDR3 is 16 amino acids long. V lost 2 bases and J lost 4; bases outside the gene matches: 8. This CDR3 is CASSPRPPGLAETQYF. CDR3 sequence (DNA): TGTGCCAGCTCACCAAGACCGCCGGGACTAGCAGAGACCCAGTACTTC.

The chain is built from TRBV20-1 and TRBJ2-5; 12 bases map to TRBD1. Per the germline V gene, CDR1 is DFQATT and CDR2 is SNEGSKA (reference sequence). The CDR3 length is 17 residues. V shed 2 bases, J shed 5 bases, and the junction held 12 bases outside the gene matches. The CDR3 spells CSARKFRDRGPGETQYF. DNA for the CDR3: TGCAGTGCTAGAAAATTCCGGGACAGGGGGCCGGGGGAGACCCAGTACTTC.

The chain employs TRBV9 and TRBJ2-5; D perhaps matches TRBD2 (6 bases). This CDR3 has 15 amino acids. CDR1 SGDLS and CDR2 YYNGEE come from the germline V gene. Trimming removed 0 bases from V and 5 bases from J, with 14 bases in between. The CDR3 reads CASSVVGGHGETQYF. CDR3 nucleotide sequence: TGTGCCAGCAGCGTAGTCGGAGGGCACGGTGAGACCCAGTACTTC.

This clonotype appeared a few times. The J gene is TRBJ1-1, the V gene TRBV9; 8 nucleotides match TRBD1. V lost 3 bases, J lost 3 bases, and 1 base stayed unmatched. CDR1 and CDR2 from the germline V gene are SGDLS and YYNGEE. CDR3 length: 13 residues. CDR3 sequence: CASSATGDTEAFF. The CDR3 DNA reads TGTGCCAGCAGCGCGACAGGGGACACTGAAGCTTTCTTT.

The chain is built from TRBV20-1 and TRBJ2-5; D not certain. Germline V gene data show CDR1 as DFQATT and CDR2 as SNEGSKA (reference sequence). The CDR3 runs to 13 residues. V was trimmed by 0 bases and J by 0 bases, leaving 5 bases between them. The CDR3 loop is CSAREHYQETQYF. The CDR3 DNA reads as TGCAGTGCTAGAGAGCACTACCAAGAGACCCAGTACTTC.

This chain joins TRBV6-2 or TRBV6-3 and TRBJ2-7; 8 nucleotides line up with TRBD1. V gave up 6 bases and J gave up 5 bases; unmatched junction bases: 12. The length of the CDR3 is 15 residues. Germline-derived CDR1 and CDR2 are MNHEY and SVGEGT. The CDR3 coding sequence is TGTGCCAGCAGCCCGTATCGACAGGGGAGGCACGAGCAGTACGTC. This gives the protein CASSPYRQGRHEQYV.

This clonotype was detected many times. This chain joins TRBV5-6 and TRBJ2-1; D might be TRBD2 (5 bases). Germline-derived CDR1 and CDR2 are SGHDT and YYEEEE. The CDR3 extends over 15 amino acids. The germline V and J ends were trimmed by 0 bases and 5 bases, with 12 bases remaining between them. The CDR3 DNA is TGTGCCAGCAGCTTGGTAAGGCTAGCTAACAATGAGCAGTTCTTC. Protein sequence: CASSLVRLANNEQFF. The whole variable domain, filled in from reference TRBV5-6 and TRBJ2-1, reads DAGVTQSPTHLIKTRGQQVTLRCSPKSGHDTVSWYQQALGQGPQFIFQYYEEEERQRGNFPDRFSGHQFPNYSSELNVNALLLGDSALYLCASSLVRLANNEQFFGPGTRLTVL.

This clonotype has only a few counts. This chain uses TRBV7-6 with TRBJ2-3; D gene ambiguous. The germline V gene encodes CDR1 SGHVS and CDR2 FNYEAQ. CDR3 length equals 16 residues. The V and J ends lost 1 base and 2 bases respectively, with 13 bases between them. The CDR3, as DNA: TGTGCCAGCAGCTTAGGCGATGACTCCGCCACAGATACGCAGTATTTT. Translated: CASSLGDDSATDTQYF.

The chain recombines TRBV19 with TRBJ1-6; D not resolved. The length of the CDR3 is 11 residues. Trimming took 5 bases from V and 8 from J, leaving 4 bases between them. Germline loops: CDR1 LNHDA, CDR2 SQIVND (reference sequence). CDR3 nucleotides: TGTGCCAGTAGTGGGGATTCACCCCTCCACTTT. Translating gives CASSGDSPLHF.

A few counts support this clonotype. V and J are TRBV5-1 and TRBJ1-1; weak D call: TRBD1 (6 bases). Germline CDR1 and CDR2: SGHRS and YFSETQ. The germline V and J ends were trimmed by 5 bases and 1 base, with 12 bases remaining between them. The CDR3 totals 14 residues. The CDR3 DNA sequence: TGCGCCAGCAGTTCCGGGACAACGAACACTGAAGCTTTCTTT. Its translation: CASSSGTTNTEAFF.

This clonotype was seen more than once but under ten times. The chain carries TRBV18 and TRBJ1-5; D is perhaps TRBD1 (5 bases). This CDR3 spans 15 amino acids. Germline V gene lookup returns CDR1 KGHSH and CDR2 LQKENI. Trimming pared 4 bases from V and 6 bases from J, leaving 16 bases between. The CDR3 coding sequence is TGTGCCAGCTCACAACATACAGGTGTGGGTCAGCCCCAGCATTTT. It is translated as CASSQHTGVGQPQHF.

This clonotype was counted between two and nine times. The chain carries TRBV6-6 and TRBJ1-1; D uncertain. Per germline, CDR1 MNHNY and CDR2 SVGAGI (reference sequence). CDR3 length: 13 amino acids. Between the trimmed V and J ends, which lost 3 bases and 1 base, there was a span of 6 bases. The CDR3 region has the DNA TGTGCCAGCAGTTATGCAGCGAACACTGAAGCTTTCTTT. It is translated as CASSYAANTEAFF.

This clonotype showed up many times. The chain is built from TRBV10-3 and TRBJ2-5; D is unresolved. The CDR3 extends over 11 amino acids. In germline, CDR1 is ENHRY, CDR2 SYGVKD. The V end was cut by 4 bases, the J end by 4 bases, with 4 bases between. The CDR3 region is CAISAGETQYF. The CDR3 coding sequence is TGTGCCATCAGTGCCGGAGAGACCCAGTACTTC.

The gene calls are TRBV5-1 and TRBJ2-5; 10 bases line up with TRBD2. Trimming removed 2 bases from V and 1 base from J; junction bases left unmatched: 5. The CDR3 runs 16 residues. Germline loops: CDR1 SGHRS, CDR2 YFSETQ. In DNA form, the CDR3 reads TGCGCCAGCAGCTTCAGCGGGAGGGCCGGCCAAGAGACCCAGTACTTC. As protein: CASSFSGRAGQETQYF.

The genes are TRBV4-3 and TRBJ2-3; TRBD1 matches 12 bases. There are 20 residues in the CDR3. Germline V gives CDR1 LGHNA, CDR2 YSLEER. With 0 bases clipped from V and 2 bases from J, the junction kept 12 bases outside the gene matches. Here the CDR3 DNA reads TGCGCCAGCAGCCAAGACCGGGACAGGGGGCCCTCGAGCTTCACAGATACGCAGTATTTT. Its translation: CASSQDRDRGPSSFTDTQYF.

The rearrangement uses TRBV12-3 or TRBV12-4 and TRBJ1-2; 7 bases match TRBD1. V shed 2 bases, J shed 6 bases, and the junction held 3 bases outside the gene matches. This CDR3 spans 13 amino acids. The CDR3 here is CASSLQGEHGYTF. The CDR3 DNA reads as TGTGCCAGCAGTTTACAGGGGGAGCATGGCTACACCTTC.

The rearrangement joins TRBV20-1 to TRBJ2-3; D unclear. Germline values: CDR1 DFQATT, CDR2 SNEGSKA (reference sequence). The germline V and J ends were trimmed by 4 bases and 3 bases, with 5 bases remaining between them. This CDR3 has 11 residues. The CDR3 here is CSATQTDTQYF. The CDR3 nucleotides are TGCAGTGCTACCCAGACAGATACGCAGTATTTT.

This clonotype came up a few times. J is TRBJ2-2 and V is TRBV12-3 or TRBV12-4; D may be TRBD2 (5 bases). This CDR3 is 12 amino acids long. V shed 3 bases and J shed 12 bases, with 11 bases lying between them. The DNA of the CDR3 is TGTGCCAGCAGTTTTTCGAGGGCCCAGCTGTTTTTT. This gives the protein CASSFSRAQLFF.

This clonotype was seen many times. The V and J genes are TRBV29-1 and TRBJ2-7; 7 bases fit TRBD1. This CDR3 contains 11 residues. Unmatched junction bases numbered 2, after V lost 3 bases and J lost 6 bases. Germline V gene data show CDR1 as SQVTM and CDR2 as ANQGSEA. The CDR3 region is CSVETGFEQYV. The CDR3, as DNA: TGCAGCGTTGAGACAGGGTTCGAGCAGTACGTC.

The sample holds many counts of this clonotype. This rearrangement joins TRBV29-1 to TRBJ1-6, with D unclear. Deletions cut 5 bases from V and 10 bases from J, with 15 bases between. This CDR3 spans 13 amino acids. Germline assignment: CDR1 SQVTM and CDR2 ANQGSEA. The CDR3 is CSVRSQADSPLHF. In nucleotides, the CDR3 is TGCAGCGTTCGTTCCCAAGCGGACTCACCCCTCCACTTT.